The 21 T cell receptor beta chains given below trace back to one sample, sequenced in a study of control samples from healthy donors and cancer patients (dated by TCRdb to about 2020). Library preparation employed the immunoSEQ multiplex PCR assay. The table comes from immuneACCESS by way of TCRdb, which keeps in-frame sequences with V and J called. Part of the clones is missing from these tables; in studies checked, under half for an unresolved V gene and the rest for unknown reasons. Present in this sample are about 130,000 clones, around 94% of which were seen just once. The ten most abundant clones make up about 14% of the sample. Sequences were obtained from PBMCs. These receptors were obtained from a man aged 55 to 70 with colorectal cancer.

The genes are TRBV30 and TRBJ2-5, with D perhaps being TRBD1 or TRBD2 (5 bases each). V shed 4 bases and J shed 1 base, with 10 bases lying between them. The CDR3 contains 13 residues. CDR1 and CDR2 (germline): GTSNPN, SVGIG (reference sequence). The CDR3 sequence is CAWNRGSQETQYF. The DNA of the CDR3 is TGTGCCTGGAATCGGGGCTCCCAAGAGACCCAGTACTTC. Filled out from reference TRBV30 and TRBJ2-5, the complete variable domain reads SQTIHQWPATLVQPVGSPLSLECTVEGTSNPNLYWYRQAAGRGLQLLFYSVGIGQISSEVPQNLSASRPQDRQFILSSKKLLLSDSGFYLCAWNRGSQETQYFGPGTRLLVL.

The chain has TRBV19 and TRBJ1-2; TRBD1 matches 9 bases. The junction had 10 bases not matched to a gene; V was cut back by 3 bases and J by 8 bases. CDR1 is LNHDA and CDR2 is SQIVND in the germline V gene (reference sequence). The CDR3 length is 15 residues. CDR3 in amino acids: CASSISGQGIWGYTF. The CDR3, as DNA: TGTGCCAGTAGTATCTCGGGACAGGGCATTTGGGGCTACACCTTC.

The rearrangement uses TRBV29-1 and TRBJ2-2; possible D gene TRBD2, 6 bases. The V gene lost 2 bases and the J gene lost 2 bases, with 15 bases spanning the gap. Per the germline V gene, CDR1 is SQVTM and CDR2 is ANQGSEA. CDR3 length: 16 residues. The CDR3 sequence: CSVEFPGTGNTGELFF. For the CDR3, the DNA is TGCAGCGTTGAATTCCCCGGGACTGGAAACACCGGGGAGCTGTTTTTT.

V and J are TRBV18 and TRBJ1-3; 8 bases match TRBD1. There are 18 residues in the CDR3. The junction had 7 bases not matched to a gene; V was cut back by 0 bases and J by 0 bases. The germline V gene encodes CDR1 KGHSH and CDR2 LQKENI. DNA of the CDR3: TGTGCCAGCTCACCACCCGGGACAGGCCCGAGCTCTGGAAACACCATATATTTT. Translated, it gives CASSPPGTGPSSGNTIYF.

This chain links TRBV6-5 with TRBJ1-5, with D hard to call. The CDR3 has 12 residues. The V gene's germline CDR1 is MNHEY and CDR2 SVGAGI. V lost 5 bases and J lost 9, with 11 bases in between. CDR3 DNA: TGTGCCAGCAGTCCGGGGTCCACGCCCCAGCATTTT. This sequence encodes CASSPGSTPQHF.

The chain has TRBV30 and TRBJ2-5; D is unresolved. Trimming took off 3 bases at V and 5 bases at J, with 13 bases between the two ends. CDR3 length: 13 amino acids. The V gene's germline CDR1 is GTSNPN and CDR2 SVGIG (reference sequence). CDR3 in DNA: TGTGCCTGGAGCGGTGGAACTGGGGAGACCCAGTACTTC. As protein: CAWSGGTGETQYF.

V usage is TRBV3-1 (or the pseudogene TRBV3-2) and J usage is TRBJ2-3; D is possibly TRBD1 (6 bases). V was trimmed by 4 bases and J by 8 bases, leaving 13 bases between them. Germline CDR1 and CDR2: LGHDT and YNNKEL (reference sequence). The CDR3 has 13 amino acids. The CDR3 region is CASSPLGGATQYF. In nucleotides, the CDR3 is TGTGCCAGCAGCCCCCTAGGGGGTGCTACGCAGTATTTT.

Comment on this clone: Other DNA sequences in the same sample also yield this CDR3. V gene TRBV19 combines with J gene TRBJ2-5, with D unresolved. The germline V gene has CDR1 LNHDA and CDR2 SQIVND (reference sequence). The CDR3 spans 13 residues. V lost 9 bases to trimming and J lost 2 bases, with 13 bases between them. This CDR3 reads CASRTVGQETQYF. The CDR3 nucleotides are TGTGCCAGCCGGACGGTGGGTCAAGAGACCCAGTACTTC.

The chain has TRBV29-1 and TRBJ2-5, with 8 positions matching TRBD1. Germline V CDR1 and CDR2: SQVTM, ANQGSEA. Trimming at V came to 3 bases and at J to 4 bases, leaving 10 bases not matched to a gene. The length of the CDR3 is 15 residues. The DNA for the CDR3 is TGCAGCGTTGAGGCCTCCAGGGGGCTCCGAGAGACCCAGTACTTC. This encodes CSVEASRGLRETQYF.

The gene calls are TRBV27 and TRBJ1-1; no reliable D call. In germline, CDR1 is MNHEY, CDR2 SMNVEV (reference sequence). Deletions cut 5 bases from V and 7 bases from J, with 8 bases between. This CDR3 has 11 residues. The CDR3 protein is CASSEGSEAFF. The CDR3 DNA sequence: TGTGCCAGCAGTGAGGGTAGTGAAGCTTTCTTT.

This clone was found a few times. The V call is TRBV5-1, the J call TRBJ2-3, with D maybe TRBD1 (6 bases). The CDR3 extends over 16 amino acids. V lost 4 bases, J lost 2 bases, and 17 bases lay in between. Per germline, CDR1 SGHRS and CDR2 YFSETQ. DNA of the CDR3: TGCGCCAGCAGCCCGAGGACAGTGAAGGACACAGATACGCAGTATTTT. Protein product: CASSPRTVKDTDTQYF.

The J gene is TRBJ2-7, the V gene TRBV5-1; 7 bases map to TRBD1. Trimming took 0 bases from V and 6 from J; bases not matched to a gene: 12. The CDR3 contains 16 residues. CDR1 is SGHRS, CDR2 YFSETQ, per germline. CDR3 amino acids: CASSLEGGREFSEQYF. The CDR3 region has the DNA TGCGCCAGCAGCTTGGAAGGGGGCAGGGAGTTCTCCGAGCAGTACTTC.

V is TRBV7-2 and J is TRBJ2-1; D gene uncertain. V was shortened by 2 bases and J by 0 bases, with 20 bases between the two germline ends. The CDR3 loop spans 19 amino acids. Looked up from germline, CDR1 is SGHTA and CDR2 is FQGNSA. The CDR3 DNA follows: TGTGCCAGCAGCTTATTTCGGACCCGCCAATTTAGCTCCTACAATGAGCAGTTCTTC. Translation gives CASSLFRTRQFSSYNEQFF.

DNA for the CDR3: TGTGCCAGCAGCTTAGAAGGCGGTGGCTACACCTTC. Translation gives CASSLEGGGYTF. The genes are TRBV7-2 and TRBJ1-2; D is unresolved. V gave up 1 base and J gave up 7 bases, with 7 bases separating them. The CDR3 sequence is 12 residues long. Germline CDR1 is SGHTA and CDR2 is FQGNSA.

The chain recombines TRBV6-2 or TRBV6-3 with TRBJ1-1, with D possibly TRBD1 on 5 matching bases. Per germline, CDR1 MNHEY and CDR2 SVGEGT. V was pared by 4 bases and J by 4 bases, with 10 bases between. The CDR3 spans 13 residues. CDR3 DNA: TGTGCCAGCAGTTTCCGGGGACCCACTGAAGCTTTCTTT. Protein: CASSFRGPTEAFF.

The V call is TRBV5-1, the J call TRBJ2-3; TRBD2 matches 11 bases. The V gene's germline CDR1 is SGHRS and CDR2 YFSETQ. V lost 7 bases and J lost 1; bases outside the gene matches: 5. The CDR3 sequence is 15 residues long. CDR3 in DNA: TGCGCCAGCCGTTTGACTAGCGGGGGCACAGATACGCAGTATTTT. It encodes CASRLTSGGTDTQYF.

The rearrangement uses TRBV4-1 and TRBJ2-7, with D perhaps given as TRBD1 or TRBD2 (5 bases each). Trimming left V 4 bases short and J 2 bases short, with 15 bases between. This CDR3 is built from 15 residues. CDR1 is MGHRA and CDR2 is YSYEKL in the germline V gene. CDR3 amino acids: CASSLEQWGTYEQYF. The CDR3 DNA reads as TGCGCCAGCAGCCTCGAGCAGTGGGGGACCTACGAGCAGTACTTC.

This chain uses TRBV7-8 with TRBJ1-1; D may be TRBD1 (6 bases). Germline V gene lookup returns CDR1 SGHVS and CDR2 FQNEAQ. V lost 5 bases to trimming and J lost 11 bases, with 18 bases between them. CDR3 length: 13 residues. The CDR3, as DNA: TGTGCCAGCAGCACAAGACAGGAGATGAGGGCTTTCTTT. This codes for CASSTRQEMRAFF. The full variable domain, with the rest looked up from reference TRBV7-8 and TRBJ1-1, is GAGVSQSPRYKVAKRGQDVALRCDPISGHVSLFWYQQALGQGPEFLTYFQNEAQLDKSGLPSDRFFAERPEGSVSTLKIQRTQQEDSAVYLCASSTRQEMRAFFGQGTRLTVV.

The CDR3 DNA sequence: TGTGCCAGCAGCCGAGGATCCAATGAAAAACTGTTTTTT. Translating it yields CASSRGSNEKLFF. The gene calls are TRBV7-2 and TRBJ1-4, with D unresolved. Trimming left V 5 bases short and J 5 bases short, with 9 bases between. The germline CDR1 and CDR2 sequences are SGHTA and FQGNSA. The CDR3 contains 13 residues.

The genes are TRBV6-1 and TRBJ1-6; D not certain. Trimming pared 2 bases from V and 7 bases from J, leaving 12 bases between. The CDR3 has 15 residues. Looked up from germline, CDR1 is MNHNS and CDR2 is SASEGT. The CDR3 bases are TGTGCCAGCAGTGAAATAGCGACGGAGAATTCACCCCTCCACTTT. Encoded protein: CASSEIATENSPLHF.

The gene calls are TRBV19 and TRBJ1-1; 10 bases are shared with TRBD1. V lost 8 bases to trimming and J lost 4 bases; unmatched junction nucleotides: 13. The CDR3 runs 16 residues. Germline CDR1 and CDR2: LNHDA and SQIVND (reference sequence). CDR3 in DNA: TGTGCCAGTCGAGCTCAGACAGGGGGCAGGGGCACTGAAGCTTTCTTT. It translates to CASRAQTGGRGTEAFF. Complete variable domain (other parts from reference TRBV19 and TRBJ1-1): DGGITQSPKYLFRKEGQNVTLSCEQNLNHDAMYWYRQDPGQGLRLIYYSQIVNDFQKGDIAEGYSVSREKKESFPLTVTSAQKNPTAFYLCASRAQTGGRGTEAFFGQGTRLTVV.